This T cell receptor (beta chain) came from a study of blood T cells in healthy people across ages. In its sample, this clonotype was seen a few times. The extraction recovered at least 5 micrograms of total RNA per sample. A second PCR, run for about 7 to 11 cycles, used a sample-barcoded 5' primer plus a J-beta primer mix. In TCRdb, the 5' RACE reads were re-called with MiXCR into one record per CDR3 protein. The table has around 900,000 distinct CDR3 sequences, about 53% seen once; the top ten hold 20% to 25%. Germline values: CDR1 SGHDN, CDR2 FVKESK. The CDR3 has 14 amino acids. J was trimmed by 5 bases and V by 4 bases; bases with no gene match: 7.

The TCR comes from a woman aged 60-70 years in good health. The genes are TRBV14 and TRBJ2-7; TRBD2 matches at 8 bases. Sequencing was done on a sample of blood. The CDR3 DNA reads TGTGCCAGCAGCCGAGAACTAGCGGAAAACGAGCAGTACTTC. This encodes CASSRELAENEQYF. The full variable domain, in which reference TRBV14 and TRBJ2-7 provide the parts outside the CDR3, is EAGVTQFPSHSVIEKGQTVTLRCDPISGHDNLYWYRRVMGKEIKFLLHFVKESKQDESGMPNNRFLAERTGGTYSTLKVQPAELEDSGVYFCASSRELAENEQYFGPGTRLTVT.